The 9 T cell receptor beta chains listed next were all sequenced from one sample in a study of cytomegalovirus exposure and HLA in healthy donors. The primer mix had 60 Vbeta and 13 Jbeta primers. Generated by immunoSEQ multiplex PCR, the TCRdb table keeps only in-frame clones and is missing some. This sample has about 98,000 clones; over 60% occur once, and the top ten carry over 15%. Sequenced sample: PBMCs. These receptors all stem from a man in his sixties in good health and CMV-seropositive.

The chain is built from TRBV7-2 and TRBJ2-5; 7 nucleotides match TRBD2. Germline assignment: CDR1 SGHTA and CDR2 FQGNSA. The length of the CDR3 is 12 residues. The V and J ends lost 5 bases and 9 bases, in that order; junction bases with no gene match: 6. For the CDR3, the DNA is TGTGCCAGCAGCCGATTTGGGGGGGCCCAGTACTTC. Its protein is CASSRFGGAQYF.

The chain combines TRBV14 with TRBJ1-6, with D tentatively TRBD1 (5 bases). Germline values: CDR1 SGHDN, CDR2 FVKESK. The V end was cut by 2 bases, the J end by 5 bases, with 16 bases between. This CDR3 spans 17 amino acids. DNA for the CDR3: TGTGCCAGCAGCCAAAGTTTAGTGGGGCAGAATAATTCACCCCTCCACTTT. Amino acid sequence: CASSQSLVGQNNSPLHF.

V and J are TRBV6-1 and TRBJ2-3; 7 bases fit TRBD1. Germline V gives CDR1 MNHNS, CDR2 SASEGT. The CDR3 totals 15 residues. V was pared by 5 bases and J by 2 bases, with 7 bases of the junction left unmatched. The CDR3 bases are TGTGCCAGCAGTCGAACAGGGGTGGTCACAGATACGCAGTATTTT. Translation: CASSRTGVVTDTQYF.

This chain uses TRBV5-4 with TRBJ2-5; 9 bases agree with TRBD2. V lost 0 bases, J lost 1 base, and 10 bases stayed unmatched. The CDR3 runs to 18 residues. Germline V gives CDR1 SGHNT, CDR2 YYREEE (reference sequence). CDR3 residues: CASSLVPRGGASQETQYF. DNA for the CDR3: TGTGCCAGCAGCTTGGTTCCGCGGGGGGGGGCCTCCCAAGAGACCCAGTACTTC.

This clone was observed a handful of times. This chain links TRBV5-4 with TRBJ2-7, with D uncertain. Germline V gene lookup returns CDR1 SGHNT and CDR2 YYREEE (reference sequence). The CDR3 sequence is 12 residues long. V lost 4 bases to trimming and J lost 2 bases, with 7 bases between them. The CDR3 DNA is TGTGCCAGCAGCAACTTAGCCTACGAGCAGTACTTC. Its protein product is CASSNLAYEQYF.

In regard to this clone: One end of the junction fails to match germline, which may point to a read error. The chain links TRBV7-7 to TRBJ2-1; 11 bases match TRBD1. From germline, CDR1 is SSHAT and CDR2 FNYEAQ (reference sequence). The CDR3 consists of 15 residues. The CDR3: CASSLGQGASNEQFF. The CDR3 coding sequence is TGTGCTAGCAGCTTAGGACAGGGGGCAAGCAATGAGCAGTTCTTC.

This chain connects TRBV5-1 to TRBJ1-4; possible D gene TRBD1, 5 bases. The germline V gene has CDR1 SGHRS and CDR2 YFSETQ. The CDR3 is 15 residues long. V lost 3 bases to trimming and J lost 3 bases, with 12 bases between them. The CDR3 is CASSSTALSNEKLFF. The CDR3 region has the DNA TGCGCCAGCAGCTCGACAGCTCTATCTAATGAAAAACTGTTTTTT. The full variable domain, in which reference TRBV5-1 and TRBJ1-4 provide the parts outside the CDR3, is KAGVTQTPRYLIKTRGQQVTLSCSPISGHRSVSWYQQTPGQGLQFLFEYFSETQRNKGNFPGRFSGRQFSNSRSEMNVSTLELGDSALYLCASSSTALSNEKLFFGSGTQLSVL.

V and J are TRBV5-1 and TRBJ1-4; 9 bases align to TRBD1. The CDR3 runs to 16 residues. V dropped 3 bases and J dropped 5; count of bases not matched to a gene: 8. Germline values: CDR1 SGHRS, CDR2 YFSETQ. CDR3 sequence (DNA): TGCGCCAGCAGCTGGGGAACCGGGACAGGGAATGAAAAACTGTTTTTT. Translating it yields CASSWGTGTGNEKLFF. Supplemented by reference TRBV5-1 and TRBJ1-4, the full variable domain reads KAGVTQTPRYLIKTRGQQVTLSCSPISGHRSVSWYQQTPGQGLQFLFEYFSETQRNKGNFPGRFSGRQFSNSRSEMNVSTLELGDSALYLCASSWGTGTGNEKLFFGSGTQLSVL.

The chain recombines TRBV10-3 with TRBJ2-4; perhaps TRBD1 as D (6 bases). The CDR3 has 13 residues. Germline V lookup: CDR1 ENHRY, CDR2 SYGVKD. V was pared by 6 bases and J by 6 bases, with 12 bases between. CDR3 nucleotide sequence: TGTGCCATCAGACGGGACACAGTAAACATTCAGTACTTC. This translates into CAIRRDTVNIQYF.